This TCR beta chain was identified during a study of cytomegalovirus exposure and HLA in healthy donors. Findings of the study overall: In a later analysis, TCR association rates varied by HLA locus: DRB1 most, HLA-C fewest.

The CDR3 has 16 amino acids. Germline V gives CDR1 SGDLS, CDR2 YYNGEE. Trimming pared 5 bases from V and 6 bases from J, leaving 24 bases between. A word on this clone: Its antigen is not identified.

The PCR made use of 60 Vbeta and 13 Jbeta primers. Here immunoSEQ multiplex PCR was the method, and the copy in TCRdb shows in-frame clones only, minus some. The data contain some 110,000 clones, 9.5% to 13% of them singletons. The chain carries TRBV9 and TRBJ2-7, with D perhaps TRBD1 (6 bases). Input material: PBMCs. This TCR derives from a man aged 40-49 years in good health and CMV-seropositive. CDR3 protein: CASRKDPQGPPGEQYF. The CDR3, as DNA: TGTGCCAGCAGAAAAGACCCACAGGGCCCGCCGGGCGAGCAGTACTTC. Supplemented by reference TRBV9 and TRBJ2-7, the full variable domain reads DSGVTQTPKHLITATGQRVTLRCSPRSGDLSVYWYQQSLDQGLQFLIQYYNGEERAKGNILERFSAQQFPDLHSELNLSSLELGDSALYFCASRKDPQGPPGEQYFGPGTRLTVT.